The present T cell receptor beta chain was sequenced within a study of control samples from healthy donors and cancer patients. V dropped 3 bases and J dropped 10 bases, with 10 bases sitting between them. Germline CDR1 reads SEHNR; CDR2 reads FQNEAQ (reference sequence). The CDR3 loop spans 13 amino acids. The method was immunoSEQ multiplex PCR; TCRdb's version includes in-frame clones alone and lacks a portion of them. Among about 120,000 clones, 93% were seen once, and the ten largest hold about 2.6%. The rearrangement joins TRBV7-9 to TRBJ1-6; D uncertain. The sequencing input was blood. This TCR came from a man aged 25 to 45 in good health. The CDR3 nucleotides read TGTGCCAGCAGCTTGGGTCAGAGGTCACCCCTCCACTTT. Encoded protein: CASSLGQRSPLHF.